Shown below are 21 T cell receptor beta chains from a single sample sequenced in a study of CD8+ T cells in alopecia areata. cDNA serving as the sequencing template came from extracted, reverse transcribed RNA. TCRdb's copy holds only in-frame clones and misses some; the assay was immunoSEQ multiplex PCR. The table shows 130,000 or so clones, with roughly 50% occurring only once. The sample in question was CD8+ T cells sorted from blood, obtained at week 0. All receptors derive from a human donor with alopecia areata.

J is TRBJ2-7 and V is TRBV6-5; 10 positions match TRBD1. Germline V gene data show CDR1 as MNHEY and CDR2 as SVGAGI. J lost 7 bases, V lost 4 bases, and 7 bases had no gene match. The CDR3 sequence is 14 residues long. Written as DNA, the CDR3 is TGTGCCAGCAGTTCCCCCGGGACAGGGGTTGAGCAGTACTTC. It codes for CASSSPGTGVEQYF.

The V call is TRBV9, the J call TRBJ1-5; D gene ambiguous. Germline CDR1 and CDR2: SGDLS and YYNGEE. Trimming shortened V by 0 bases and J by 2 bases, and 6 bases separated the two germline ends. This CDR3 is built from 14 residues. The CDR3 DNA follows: TGTGCCAGCAGCGTAGGGACTGGCAATCAGCCCCAGCATTTT. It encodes CASSVGTGNQPQHF.

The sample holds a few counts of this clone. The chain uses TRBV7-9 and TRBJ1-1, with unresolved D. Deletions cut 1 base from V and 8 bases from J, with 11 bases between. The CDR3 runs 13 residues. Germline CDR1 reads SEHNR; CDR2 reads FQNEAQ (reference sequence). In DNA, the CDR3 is TGTGCCAGCAGCTTAGGCCGGGCCTTGGAAGCTTTCTTT. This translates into CASSLGRALEAFF.

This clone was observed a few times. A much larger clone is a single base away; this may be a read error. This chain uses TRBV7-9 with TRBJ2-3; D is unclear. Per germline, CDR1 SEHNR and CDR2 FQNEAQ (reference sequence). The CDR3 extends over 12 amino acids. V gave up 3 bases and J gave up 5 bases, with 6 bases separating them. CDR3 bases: TGTGCCAGCAGCTTCGGTGAAGATACGCAGTATTTT. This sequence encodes CASSFGEDTQYF.

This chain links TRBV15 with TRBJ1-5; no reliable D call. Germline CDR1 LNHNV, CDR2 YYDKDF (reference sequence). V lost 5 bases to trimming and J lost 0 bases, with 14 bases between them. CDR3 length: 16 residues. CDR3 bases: TGTGCCACCAGCCTTTCAAGAGGCCTTAGCAATCAGCCCCAGCATTTT. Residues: CATSLSRGLSNQPQHF.

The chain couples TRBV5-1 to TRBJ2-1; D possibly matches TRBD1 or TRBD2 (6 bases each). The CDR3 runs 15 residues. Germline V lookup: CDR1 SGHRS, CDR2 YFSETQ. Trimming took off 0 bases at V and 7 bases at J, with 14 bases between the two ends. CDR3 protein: CASSLVGGGKNEQFF. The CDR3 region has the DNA TGCGCCAGCAGCTTGGTCGGGGGCGGGAAAAATGAGCAGTTCTTC.

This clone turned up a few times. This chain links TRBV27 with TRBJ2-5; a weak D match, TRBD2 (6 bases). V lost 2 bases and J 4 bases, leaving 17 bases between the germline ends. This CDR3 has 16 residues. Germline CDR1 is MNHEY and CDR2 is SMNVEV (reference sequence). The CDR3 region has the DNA TGTGCCAGCAGTTTAATTACGACTAGGGGCCCAGAGACCCAGTACTTC. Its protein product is CASSLITTRGPETQYF.

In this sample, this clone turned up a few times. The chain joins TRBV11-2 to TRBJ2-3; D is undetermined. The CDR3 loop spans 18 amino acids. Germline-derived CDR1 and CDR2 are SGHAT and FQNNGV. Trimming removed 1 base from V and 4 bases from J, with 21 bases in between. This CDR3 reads CASSLVPAPEPSPDTQYF. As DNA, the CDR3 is TGTGCCAGCAGCTTAGTCCCGGCTCCCGAACCAAGTCCAGATACGCAGTATTTT.

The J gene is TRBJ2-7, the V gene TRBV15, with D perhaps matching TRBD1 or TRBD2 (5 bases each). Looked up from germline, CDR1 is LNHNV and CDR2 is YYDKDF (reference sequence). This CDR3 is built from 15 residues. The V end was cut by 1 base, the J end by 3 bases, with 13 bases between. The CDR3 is CATSRGDEAGYEQYF. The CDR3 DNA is TGTGCCACCAGCAGAGGGGACGAGGCTGGCTACGAGCAGTACTTC.

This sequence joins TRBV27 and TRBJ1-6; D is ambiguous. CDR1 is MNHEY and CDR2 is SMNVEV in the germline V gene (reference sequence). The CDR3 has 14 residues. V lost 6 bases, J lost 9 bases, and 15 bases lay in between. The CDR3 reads CASSSLGLSSPLHF. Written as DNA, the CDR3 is TGTGCCAGCAGCTCCCTCGGATTGAGTTCACCCCTCCACTTT.

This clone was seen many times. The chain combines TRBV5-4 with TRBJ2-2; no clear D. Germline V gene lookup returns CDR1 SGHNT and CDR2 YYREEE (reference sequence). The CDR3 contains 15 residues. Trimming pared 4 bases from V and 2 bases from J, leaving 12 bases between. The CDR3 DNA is TGTGCCAGCAGCCTAAAATCATCTAACACCGGGGAGCTGTTTTTT. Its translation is CASSLKSSNTGELFF.

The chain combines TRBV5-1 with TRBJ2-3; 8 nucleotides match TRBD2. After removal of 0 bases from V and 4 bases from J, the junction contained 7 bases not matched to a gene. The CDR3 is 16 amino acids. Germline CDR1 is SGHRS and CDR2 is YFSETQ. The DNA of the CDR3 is TGCGCCAGCAGCTTGGCGACCGGGGGGGCCCCAGATACGCAGTATTTT. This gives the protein CASSLATGGAPDTQYF.

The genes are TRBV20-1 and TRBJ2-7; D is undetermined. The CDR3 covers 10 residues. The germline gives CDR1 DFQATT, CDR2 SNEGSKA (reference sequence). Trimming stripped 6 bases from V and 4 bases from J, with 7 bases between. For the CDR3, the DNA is TGCAGTGCCGGAGCGTACGAGCAGTACTTC. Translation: CSAGAYEQYF.

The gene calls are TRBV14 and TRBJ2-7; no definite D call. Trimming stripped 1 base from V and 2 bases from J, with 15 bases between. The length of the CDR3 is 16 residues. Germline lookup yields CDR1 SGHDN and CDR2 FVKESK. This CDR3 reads CASSQVGLLPPYEQYF. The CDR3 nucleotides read TGTGCCAGCAGCCAAGTCGGGCTCCTCCCCCCCTACGAGCAGTACTTC.

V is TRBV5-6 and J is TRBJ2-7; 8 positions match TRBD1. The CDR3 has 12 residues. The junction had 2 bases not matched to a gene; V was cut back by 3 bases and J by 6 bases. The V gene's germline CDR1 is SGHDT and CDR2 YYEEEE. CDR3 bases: TGTGCCAGCAGCTGGACAGGGTCCGAGCAGTACTTC. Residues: CASSWTGSEQYF.

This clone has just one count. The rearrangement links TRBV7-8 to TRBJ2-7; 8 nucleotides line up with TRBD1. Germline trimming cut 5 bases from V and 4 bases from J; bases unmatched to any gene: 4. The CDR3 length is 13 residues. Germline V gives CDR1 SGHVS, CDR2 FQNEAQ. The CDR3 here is CASSHWDRYEQYF. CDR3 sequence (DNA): TGTGCCAGCAGCCACTGGGACAGGTACGAGCAGTACTTC.

CDR3 residues: CASTPSWGEENYGYTF. CDR3 nucleotide sequence: TGTGCCAGCACTCCTTCCTGGGGGGAAGAGAACTATGGCTACACCTTC. The chain joins TRBV27 to TRBJ1-2; D is possibly TRBD1 (5 bases). This CDR3 contains 16 residues. CDR1 is MNHEY and CDR2 is SMNVEV in the germline V gene (reference sequence). V shed 7 bases and J shed 2 bases, with 20 bases lying between them.

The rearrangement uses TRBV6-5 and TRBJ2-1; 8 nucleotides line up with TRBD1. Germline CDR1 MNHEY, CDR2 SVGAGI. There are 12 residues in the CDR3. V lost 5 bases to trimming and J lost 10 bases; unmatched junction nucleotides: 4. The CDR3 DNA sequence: TGTGCCAGCAGTGTACAGGGGGTAGAGCAGTTCTTC. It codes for CASSVQGVEQFF.

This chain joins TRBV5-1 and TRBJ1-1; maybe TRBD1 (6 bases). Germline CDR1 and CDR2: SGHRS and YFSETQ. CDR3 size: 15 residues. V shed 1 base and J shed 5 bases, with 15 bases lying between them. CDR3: CASSLYPGVRTEAFF. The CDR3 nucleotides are TGCGCCAGCAGCTTGTATCCAGGGGTACGAACTGAAGCTTTCTTT.

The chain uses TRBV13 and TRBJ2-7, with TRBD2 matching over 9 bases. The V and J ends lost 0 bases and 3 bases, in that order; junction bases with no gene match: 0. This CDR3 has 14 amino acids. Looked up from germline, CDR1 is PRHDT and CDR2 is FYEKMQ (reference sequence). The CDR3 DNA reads TGTGCCAGCAGCTTAGGGACTAGCGGCTACGAGCAGTACTTC. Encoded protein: CASSLGTSGYEQYF.

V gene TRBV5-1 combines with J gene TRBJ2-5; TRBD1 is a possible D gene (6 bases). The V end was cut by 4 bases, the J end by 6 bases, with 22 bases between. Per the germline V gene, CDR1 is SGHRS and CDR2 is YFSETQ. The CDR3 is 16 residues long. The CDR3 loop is CASSHIPTGMSQTQYF. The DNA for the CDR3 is TGCGCCAGCAGCCATATTCCTACAGGGATGAGCCAGACCCAGTACTTC. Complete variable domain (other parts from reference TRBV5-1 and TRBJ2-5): KAGVTQTPRYLIKTRGQQVTLSCSPISGHRSVSWYQQTPGQGLQFLFEYFSETQRNKGNFPGRFSGRQFSNSRSEMNVSTLELGDSALYLCASSHIPTGMSQTQYFGPGTRLLVL.